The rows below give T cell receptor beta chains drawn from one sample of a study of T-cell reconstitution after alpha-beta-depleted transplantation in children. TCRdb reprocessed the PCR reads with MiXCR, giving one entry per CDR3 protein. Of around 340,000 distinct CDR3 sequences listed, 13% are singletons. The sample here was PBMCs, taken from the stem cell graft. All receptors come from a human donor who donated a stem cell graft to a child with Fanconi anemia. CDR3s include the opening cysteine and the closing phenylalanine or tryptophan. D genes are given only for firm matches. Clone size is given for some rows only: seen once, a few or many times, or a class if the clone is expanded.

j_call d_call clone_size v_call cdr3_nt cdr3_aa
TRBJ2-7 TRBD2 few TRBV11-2 TGTGCCAGCAGCTTGAGACTAGCGGGTACTCCTTACGAGCAGTACTTC CASSLRLAGTPYEQYF
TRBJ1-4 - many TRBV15 TGTGCCACCAGCAGAGCAATTGGGGAAAAACTGTTTTTT CATSRAIGEKLFF
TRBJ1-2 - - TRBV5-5 TGTGCCAGCAGCTTATTAAGACCTAATGGCTACACCTTC CASSLLRPNGYTF
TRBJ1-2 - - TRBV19 TGTGCCACTAGAAACAGTGGCTCCTATGGCTACACCTTC CATRNSGSYGYTF
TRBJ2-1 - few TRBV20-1 TGCAGTGCTAATACGGGGGAGAGCTCCTACAATGAGCAGTTCTTC CSANTGESSYNEQFF
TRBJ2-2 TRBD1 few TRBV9 TGTGCCAGCAGCGCCGCCGGGACAGATACCGGGGAGCTGTTTTTT CASSAAGTDTGELFF
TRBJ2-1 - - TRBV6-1 TGTGCCAGCAGTGTTCTCCTCGGAAATGAGCAGTTCTTC CASSVLLGNEQFF
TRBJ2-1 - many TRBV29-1 TGCAGCGTTGACTTTGTAGGGTTGGGTGAGCAGTTCTTC CSVDFVGLGEQFF
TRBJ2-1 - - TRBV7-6 TGTGCCAGCAGTCGAACTACTGGGACCTACAATGAGCAGTTCTTC CASSRTTGTYNEQFF
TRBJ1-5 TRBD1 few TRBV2 TGTGCCAGCAGGCTTCGACAGGGGATAAGGAATCAGCCCCAGCATTTT CASRLRQGIRNQPQHF
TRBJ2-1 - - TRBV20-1 TGCAGTGCCATGTTCGGTGGAAATGAGCAGTTCTTC CSAMFGGNEQFF
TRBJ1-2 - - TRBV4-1 TGCGCCAGCAGCCAAGATTCGCAGTATGGCTACACCTTC CASSQDSQYGYTF
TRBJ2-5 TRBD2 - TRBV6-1 TGTGCCAGCAGTAAGCGGACTAGCCGGGAGGAGACCCAGTACTTC CASSKRTSREETQYF
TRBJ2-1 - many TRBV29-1 TGCAGCGTCAAAAGGAATGAGCAGTTCTTC CSVKRNEQFF
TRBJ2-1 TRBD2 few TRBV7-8 TGTGCCAGCAGCTTAGGGGGACTAGCGGGGGAATCCAGCTTATTCGGTGAGCAGTTCTTC CASSLGGLAGESSLFGEQFF
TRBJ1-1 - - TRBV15 TGTGCCACCAGCAGGAAGACAGAGAACACTGAAGCTTTCTTT CATSRKTENTEAFF
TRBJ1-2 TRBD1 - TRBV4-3 TGCGCCAGCAGCCAAGACAGGGGGGATGTGGCTAACTATGGCTACACCTTC CASSQDRGDVANYGYTF
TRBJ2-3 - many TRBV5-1 TGCGCCAGCAGCCATGACAGCGGCGCAGATACGCAGTATTTT CASSHDSGADTQYF
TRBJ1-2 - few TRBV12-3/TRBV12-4 TGTGCCAGCAGGGCCGCCGGGCCTGCACCGTATGGCTACACCTTC CASRAAGPAPYGYTF
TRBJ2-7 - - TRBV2 TGTGCCAGCAGTGATGGACAGTCCTACGAGCAGTACTTC CASSDGQSYEQYF
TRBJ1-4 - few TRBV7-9 TGTGCCAGCAGCTTATTCGGACAGATTAATGAAAAACTGTTTTTT CASSLFGQINEKLFF
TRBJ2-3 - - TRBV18 TGTGCCAGCTCACGAAGCCAAGCTGCAGATACGCAGTATTTT CASSRSQAADTQYF
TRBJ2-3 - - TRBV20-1 TGCAGTGCTAGAGATCGTGGTAATACGCAGTATTTT CSARDRGNTQYF
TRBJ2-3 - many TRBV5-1 TGCGCCAGCAGCCAGGAGGGATCAGATACGCAGTATTTT CASSQEGSDTQYF
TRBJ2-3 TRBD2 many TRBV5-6 TGTGCCAGCAGTTCGACTAGCGGGGGCCAACCGGACACAGATACGCAGTATTTT CASSSTSGGQPDTDTQYF
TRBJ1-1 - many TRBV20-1 TGCAGTGCTAGACGGGCGTCCGTACAAGGCGAAGCTTTCTTT CSARRASVQGEAFF
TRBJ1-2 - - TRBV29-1 TGCAGCGCCTATTCCGGGAGTCTTTATGGCTACACCTTC CSAYSGSLYGYTF
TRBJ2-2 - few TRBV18 TGTGCCAGCTCACCGGCAGGGGCGAGTCTAAACACCGGGGAGCTGTTTTTT CASSPAGASLNTGELFF
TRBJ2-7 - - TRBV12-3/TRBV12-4 TGTGCCAGCAGTTTCAGGGTCTCCTACGAGCAGTACTTC CASSFRVSYEQYF